The clone carrying this TCR beta chain was observed at least ten times. The target antigen is unknown. These data are taken from a study of T-cell reconstitution after alpha-beta-depleted transplantation in children. Broader study findings: Several hundred graft clones that had expanded were reportedly the source of alpha-beta T cells about two months after transplant. High day-60 TCRbeta diversity in some patients came from surviving recipient T cells and thymic progenitors.

Trimming at V came to 5 bases and at J to 2 bases, leaving 9 bases not matched to a gene. Germline lookup yields CDR1 SGHAT and CDR2 FQNNGV. The CDR3 covers 16 residues. Preparation of the TCRbeta library was carried out with unique molecular identifiers. One entry per CDR3 protein, called by TCRdb with MiXCR from the PCR reads. The data hold roughly 300,000 distinct CDR3 sequences, with 9.5% to 13% observed a single time. The clonotype was recovered from a male patient aged 2 to 10 who had a stem cell transplant for chronic granulomatous disease, so the T cells may come from the graft donor. The sample in question was peripheral blood, obtained 180 days after TCRalphabeta/CD19-depleted stem cell transplant. The chain has TRBV11-2 and TRBJ2-5; TRBD2 matches at 9 bases. The chain's CDR3 is CASSGIPLAGQETQYF. The CDR3 bases are TGTGCCAGCAGCGGAATCCCCCTAGCGGGACAAGAGACCCAGTACTTC. Complete variable domain (other parts from reference TRBV11-2 and TRBJ2-5): EAGVAQSPRYKIIEKRQSVAFWCNPISGHATLYWYQQILGQGPKLLIQFQNNGVVDDSQLPKDRFSAERLKGVDSTLKIQPAKLEDSAVYLCASSGIPLAGQETQYFGPGTRLLVL.